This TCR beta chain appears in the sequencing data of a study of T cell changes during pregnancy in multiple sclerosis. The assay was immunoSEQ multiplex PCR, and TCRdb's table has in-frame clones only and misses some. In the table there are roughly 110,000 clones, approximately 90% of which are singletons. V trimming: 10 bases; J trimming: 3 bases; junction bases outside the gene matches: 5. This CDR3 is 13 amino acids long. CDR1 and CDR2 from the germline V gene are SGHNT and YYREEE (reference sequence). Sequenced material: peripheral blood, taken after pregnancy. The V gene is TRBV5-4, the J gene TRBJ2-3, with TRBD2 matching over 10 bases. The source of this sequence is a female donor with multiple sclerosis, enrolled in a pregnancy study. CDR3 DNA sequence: TGTGCCGCCGGGACTAGCGCTACAGATACGCAGTATTTT. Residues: CAAGTSATDTQYF.